In this sample, the clone carrying this TCR beta chain turned up many times. No antigen is known for it. CDR3 length equals 19 residues. V shed 3 bases and J shed 0 bases, with 21 bases lying between them. Germline V gene sequence: CDR1 SNHLY, CDR2 FYNNEI. This specimen belongs to a study of early T cells in non-severe SARS-CoV-2 infection. About the research overall: Sequencing was performed on bulk RNA from unsorted whole blood, leaving chains unpaired.

Notes on the study in general: Anti-spike CD8 responses were favored by VDJdb matching, which missed private and CD4 specificities.

Individual cDNA molecules received unique molecular identifiers during library preparation. TCRdb called the 5' RACE reads again in MiXCR, with one record for every CDR3 protein. The top ten clones hold about 15% of a sample with approximately 50,000 distinct CDR3 sequences, roughly 9.3% of them seen once. Sequenced material: whole blood. The chain couples TRBV2 to TRBJ2-4, with a possible D match to TRBD1 (6 bases). The TCR was taken from an adult who was a healthcare worker with PCR-confirmed SARS-CoV-2 infection or an uninfected control (not recorded which). CDR3 bases: TGTGCCAGCAGTGATTCCGGACAGCAACCGAATCTAGCCAAAAACATTCAGTACTTC. The encoded protein is CASSDSGQQPNLAKNIQYF. The entire variable domain, with the rest obtained from reference TRBV2 and TRBJ2-4, is as follows: EPEVTQTPSHQVTQMGQEVILRCVPISNHLYFYWYRQILGQKVEFLVSFYNNEISEKSEIFDDQFSVERPDGSNFTLKIRSTKLEDSAMYFCASSDSGQQPNLAKNIQYFGAGTRLSVL.